The rows below give T cell receptor beta chains drawn from one sample of a study of cytomegalovirus exposure and HLA in healthy donors. The method was immunoSEQ multiplex PCR; TCRdb's version includes in-frame clones alone and lacks a portion of them. Of about 90,000 clones listed, about 88% were seen once; the top ten hold approximately 2.1%. The sample was PBMCs. These TCRs come from a man aged 18 to 35 in good health and CMV-seronegative. CDR3s include the opening cysteine and the closing phenylalanine or tryptophan. D genes are given only for firm matches. Size is stated for part of the rows, as once, few or many counts, or as a class when the clone is expanded.

J: TRBJ1-4; D: -; size: few; V: TRBV6-5; CDR3: CASRRGGVDEKLFF; DNA: TGTGCCAGCAGGAGGGGAGGAGTAGATGAAAAACTGTTTTTT
J: TRBJ2-7; D: -; size: -; V: TRBV25-1; CDR3: CASSVSRYEQYF; DNA: TGTGCCAGCAGTGTCTCTAGGTACGAGCAGTACTTC
J: TRBJ2-7; D: -; size: -; V: TRBV5-6; CDR3: CASSPLDSTYEQYF; DNA: TGTGCCAGCAGCCCACTGGACAGTACCTACGAGCAGTACTTC
J: TRBJ2-3; D: TRBD1; size: -; V: TRBV29-1; CDR3: CSVTNPGQGKDTQYF; DNA: TGCAGCGTCACTAATCCGGGACAGGGGAAAGATACGCAGTATTTT
J: TRBJ1-1; D: -; size: few; V: TRBV5-1; CDR3: CASRTANTEAFF; DNA: TGCGCCAGCAGGACAGCGAACACTGAAGCTTTCTTT
J: TRBJ1-5; D: TRBD1; size: -; V: TRBV28; CDR3: CASTLWREDRGQRPQHF; DNA: TGTGCCAGCACCCTATGGCGGGAGGACAGGGGGCAGCGGCCCCAGCATTTT
J: TRBJ1-2; D: -; size: -; V: TRBV6-1; CDR3: CASSEASVNYGYTF; DNA: TGTGCCAGCAGTGAAGCTTCAGTAAACTATGGCTACACCTTC
J: TRBJ1-5; D: -; size: -; V: TRBV2; CDR3: CASSEPDQPQHF; DNA: TGTGCCAGCAGTGAACCGGATCAGCCCCAGCATTTT
J: TRBJ1-3; D: -; size: -; V: TRBV2; CDR3: CASSENRIGNTIYF; DNA: TGTGCCAGCAGTGAAAACAGGATTGGAAACACCATATATTTT
J: TRBJ2-7; D: TRBD2; size: -; V: TRBV9; CDR3: CASSASGMNEQYF; DNA: TGTGCCAGCAGTGCTAGCGGGATGAACGAGCAGTACTTC
J: TRBJ2-7; D: TRBD2; size: -; V: TRBV19; CDR3: CATSLAGVGEQYF; DNA: TGTGCCACCAGTTTGGCGGGAGTAGGAGAGCAGTACTTC
J: TRBJ1-1; D: -; size: -; V: TRBV6-5; CDR3: CASRVNTEAFF; DNA: TGTGCCAGCCGGGTGAACACTGAAGCTTTCTTT
J: TRBJ2-3; D: TRBD2; size: -; V: TRBV4-3; CDR3: CASSSGNLAGGEVDTQYF; DNA: TGCGCCAGCAGCTCAGGAAACCTAGCGGGAGGCGAGGTAGATACGCAGTATTTT
J: TRBJ2-7; D: -; size: -; V: TRBV14; CDR3: CASSQELPYEQYF; DNA: TGTGCCAGCAGCCAAGAACTACCCTACGAGCAGTACTTC
J: TRBJ2-5; D: -; size: once; V: TRBV9; CDR3: CASSPGGTQETQYF; DNA: TGTGCCAGCAGCCCCGGCGGGACTCAAGAGACCCAGTACTTC
J: TRBJ1-1; D: TRBD1; size: -; V: TRBV5-6; CDR3: CASSPTGQNEAFF; DNA: TGTGCCAGCAGCCCAACGGGACAGAATGAAGCTTTCTTT
J: TRBJ2-1; D: -; size: -; V: TRBV29-1; CDR3: CSATSTVEQFF; DNA: TGCAGCGCCACTAGCACGGTTGAGCAGTTCTTC
J: TRBJ2-1; D: -; size: once; V: TRBV27; CDR3: CASSSGSARNEQFF; DNA: TGTGCCAGCAGTTCTGGAAGCGCTAGGAATGAGCAGTTCTTC
J: TRBJ2-7; D: -; size: -; V: TRBV2; CDR3: CASEPIFGDGGSYEQYF; DNA: TGTGCCAGCGAGCCAATCTTTGGAGACGGGGGCTCCTACGAGCAGTACTTC
J: TRBJ2-7; D: -; size: -; V: TRBV28; CDR3: CASSRTSPGEQYF; DNA: TGTGCCAGCAGCCGCACTTCCCCGGGCGAGCAGTACTTC
J: TRBJ1-5; D: -; size: -; V: TRBV10-2; CDR3: CASSHIYRRVPPSNQPQHF; DNA: TGCGCCAGCAGTCACATATACAGACGAGTACCCCCTAGCAATCAGCCCCAGCATTTT
J: TRBJ1-5; D: TRBD1; size: -; V: TRBV5-6; CDR3: CASSLGQGSQPQHF; DNA: TGTGCCAGCAGCCTTGGACAGGGGAGTCAGCCCCAGCATTTT
J: TRBJ2-7; D: TRBD2; size: -; V: TRBV6-5; CDR3: CASRLADNLSYEQYF; DNA: TGTGCCAGTAGACTAGCGGACAACCTCTCCTACGAGCAGTACTTC
J: TRBJ2-3; D: TRBD2; size: -; V: TRBV4-1; CDR3: CASSLGTSGSRLDTQYF; DNA: TGCGCCAGCAGCCTCGGGACTAGCGGGAGTAGACTAGATACGCAGTATTTT
J: TRBJ2-1; D: -; size: -; V: TRBV30; CDR3: CAWGKGGRGDNEQFF; DNA: TGTGCCTGGGGGAAAGGTGGCAGGGGCGACAATGAGCAGTTCTTC
J: TRBJ2-2; D: TRBD2; size: -; V: TRBV5-6; CDR3: CASRSSPLAGYRTGELFF; DNA: TGTGCCAGCAGAAGCTCCCCTTTAGCGGGATATCGCACCGGGGAGCTGTTTTTT
J: TRBJ2-7; D: TRBD2; size: -; V: TRBV6-1; CDR3: CASSDRLAGAVEQYF; DNA: TGTGCCAGCAGTGATAGACTAGCGGGAGCGGTCGAGCAGTACTTC
J: TRBJ2-3; D: TRBD2; size: once; V: TRBV28; CDR3: CASGGLAPSVDTQYF; DNA: TGTGCCAGCGGGGGACTAGCTCCTTCCGTAGATACGCAGTATTTT
J: TRBJ1-2; D: -; size: -; V: TRBV11-2; CDR3: CASSQENYGYTF; DNA: TGTGCCAGCAGCCAGGAAAACTATGGCTACACCTTC
J: TRBJ1-2; D: -; size: -; V: TRBV6-5; CDR3: CASNSANYGYTF; DNA: TGTGCCAGCAACTCCGCTAACTATGGCTACACCTTC
J: TRBJ2-1; D: -; size: -; V: TRBV5-4; CDR3: CASSSTGETLEQFF; DNA: TGTGCCAGCAGCTCAACGGGAGAAACCTTAGAGCAGTTCTTC
J: TRBJ2-2; D: -; size: -; V: TRBV5-7; CDR3: CASSPSQRQGELFF; DNA: TGTGCCAGCAGCCCCAGCCAGCGCCAAGGGGAGCTGTTTTTT
J: TRBJ1-2; D: -; size: -; V: TRBV6-5; CDR3: CASSSQGPYGYTF; DNA: TGTGCCAGCAGTTCTCAGGGTCCCTATGGCTACACCTTC
J: TRBJ1-2; D: -; size: -; V: TRBV6-1; CDR3: CASSEALMGRINYGYTF; DNA: TGTGCCAGCAGTGAAGCCTTAATGGGGCGGATTAACTATGGCTACACCTTC
J: TRBJ2-5; D: TRBD1; size: few; V: TRBV5-1; CDR3: CASSTGRDRGRAKETQYF; DNA: TGCGCCAGCAGCACGGGCCGGGACAGGGGGCGGGCCAAAGAGACCCAGTACTTC
J: TRBJ2-5; D: TRBD2; size: -; V: TRBV10-2; CDR3: CASSEGPGIAGRQETQYF; DNA: TGCGCCAGCAGTGAGGGGCCGGGGATAGCGGGAAGGCAAGAGACCCAGTACTTC
J: TRBJ2-4; D: TRBD1; size: -; V: TRBV2; CDR3: CATKELRGLAKNIQYF; DNA: TGTGCCACCAAGGAACTCAGGGGGCTGGCCAAAAACATTCAGTACTTC
J: TRBJ2-3; D: -; size: few; V: TRBV9; CDR3: CASSVVAASTDTQYF; DNA: TGTGCCAGCAGCGTAGTAGCTGCTAGCACAGATACGCAGTATTTT
J: TRBJ2-5; D: -; size: -; V: TRBV27; CDR3: CASSLSPQGETQYF; DNA: TGTGCCAGCAGTTTATCCCCACAGGGAGAGACCCAGTACTTC
J: TRBJ1-2; D: TRBD1; size: few; V: TRBV6-5; CDR3: CASRSPGQAGYGYTF; DNA: TGTGCCAGCAGATCCCCAGGACAGGCGGGCTATGGCTACACCTTC
J: TRBJ2-3; D: -; size: -; V: TRBV7-9; CDR3: CATPKGGTDTQYF; DNA: TGTGCCACCCCGAAGGGCGGGACAGATACGCAGTATTTT
J: TRBJ1-1; D: TRBD1; size: once; V: TRBV5-1; CDR3: CASSLQGAVNTEAFF; DNA: TGCGCCAGCAGCTTGCAGGGGGCAGTGAACACTGAAGCTTTCTTT
J: TRBJ1-5; D: -; size: -; V: TRBV6-5; CDR3: CASSYAGANQPQHF; DNA: TGTGCCAGCAGTTACGCAGGGGCCAATCAGCCCCAGCATTTT
J: TRBJ2-4; D: -; size: -; V: TRBV27; CDR3: CASSGWGVKNIQYF; DNA: TGTGCCAGCAGCGGGTGGGGAGTCAAAAACATTCAGTACTTC
J: TRBJ2-2; D: TRBD1; size: -; V: TRBV7-2; CDR3: CASSLWRTGVNTGELFF; DNA: TGTGCCAGCAGCCTTTGGCGGACAGGGGTCAACACCGGGGAGCTGTTTTTT
J: TRBJ1-1; D: TRBD1; size: -; V: TRBV29-1; CDR3: CSVYGQARTEAFF; DNA: TGCAGCGTGTATGGACAGGCGAGGACTGAAGCTTTCTTT
J: TRBJ1-2; D: TRBD1; size: -; V: TRBV15; CDR3: CATSRVRGLTVYGYTF; DNA: TGTGCCACCAGCAGAGTGAGGGGGCTTACCGTCTATGGCTACACCTTC
J: TRBJ1-2; D: -; size: -; V: TRBV27; CDR3: CASSLLRSGGYTF; DNA: TGTGCCAGCAGTTTACTGAGGAGCGGTGGCTACACCTTC
J: TRBJ2-3; D: TRBD2; size: once; V: TRBV27; CDR3: CASSTRIGLVGDTQYF; DNA: TGTGCCAGCAGTACACGAATTGGACTAGTGGGGGATACGCAGTATTTT
J: TRBJ2-7; D: TRBD2; size: -; V: TRBV5-1; CDR3: CASSYLTSALTCF; DNA: TGCGCCAGCAGCTACCTGACTAGCGCCCTCACCTGCTTC
J: TRBJ2-7; D: TRBD2; size: -; V: TRBV27; CDR3: CASSLAGRSYEQYF; DNA: TGTGCCAGCAGCCTAGCGGGACGCTCCTACGAGCAGTACTTC
J: TRBJ2-7; D: TRBD2; size: -; V: TRBV2; CDR3: CASSAVAGVGPGTYEQYF; DNA: TGTGCCAGCAGTGCCGTAGCGGGAGTTGGGCCAGGGACCTACGAGCAGTACTTC